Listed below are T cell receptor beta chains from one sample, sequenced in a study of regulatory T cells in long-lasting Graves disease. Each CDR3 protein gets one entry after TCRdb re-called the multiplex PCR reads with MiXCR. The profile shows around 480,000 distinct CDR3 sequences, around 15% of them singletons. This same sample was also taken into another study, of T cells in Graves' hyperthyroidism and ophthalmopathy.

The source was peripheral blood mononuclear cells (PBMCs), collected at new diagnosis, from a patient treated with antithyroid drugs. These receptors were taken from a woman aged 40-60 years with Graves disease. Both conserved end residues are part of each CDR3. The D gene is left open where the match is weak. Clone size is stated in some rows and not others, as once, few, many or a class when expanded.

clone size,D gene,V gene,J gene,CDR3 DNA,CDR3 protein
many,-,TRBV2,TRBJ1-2,TGTGCCGGCAGACAGACCCTCTATGGCTACACCTTC,CAGRQTLYGYTF
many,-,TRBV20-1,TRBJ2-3,TGCAGTGCTAGAGATTCGTCGGGCCAGTTCGGTGGTGCAGATACGCAGTATTTT,CSARDSSGQFGGADTQYF
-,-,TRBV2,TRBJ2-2,TGTGCCAGCAGTGCGACAGCGACCGGGGAGCTGTTTTTT,CASSATATGELFF
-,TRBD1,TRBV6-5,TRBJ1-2,TGTGCCAGCAGTTATTCCGGGACAGATGACTATGGCTACACCTTC,CASSYSGTDDYGYTF
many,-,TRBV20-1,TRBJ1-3,TGCAGTGCTAGATTTGACAGTGGAAACACCATATATTTT,CSARFDSGNTIYF
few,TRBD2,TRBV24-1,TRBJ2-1,TGTGCCGTCGCCCTGGGGAGGGAAACCAATGAGCAGTTCTTC,CAVALGRETNEQFF
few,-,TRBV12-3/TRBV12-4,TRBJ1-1,TGTGCCAGCAGTTTTTTCAGGGGCGATGAAGCTTTCTTT,CASSFFRGDEAFF
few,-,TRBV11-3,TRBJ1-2,TGTGCCAGCAGCCCACTTCCCGGGACGGAGTTTGATGGCTACACCTTC,CASSPLPGTEFDGYTF
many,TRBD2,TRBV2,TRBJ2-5,TGTGCCAGCAGGAGAAGCGGGGGTCTAGGAGAGACCCAGTACTTC,CASRRSGGLGETQYF
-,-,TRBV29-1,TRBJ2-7,TGCAGCGTTGAAGTAGCGGACAGCTACGAGCAGTACTTC,CSVEVADSYEQYF
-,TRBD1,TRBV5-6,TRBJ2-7,TGTGCCAGCAGTGACGGGACAGGCTCCTTCTACGAGCAGTACTTC,CASSDGTGSFYEQYF
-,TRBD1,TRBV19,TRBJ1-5,TGTGCCAGTACCACGACAGGGCCAAACAATCAGCCCCAGCATTTT,CASTTTGPNNQPQHF
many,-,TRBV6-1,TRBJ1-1,TGTGCCAGCACCAGAAGTCATGGAGGGAACACTGAAGCTTTCTTT,CASTRSHGGNTEAFF
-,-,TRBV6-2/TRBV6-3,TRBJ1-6,TGTGCCAGCAGTTACTCTGGGAGCTCCTATAATTCACCCCTCCACTTT,CASSYSGSSYNSPLHF
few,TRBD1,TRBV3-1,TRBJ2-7,TGTGCCAGCAGCCAAGAATGGGACAGGGGTGGCGAGCAGTACTTC,CASSQEWDRGGEQYF
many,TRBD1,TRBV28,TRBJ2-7,TGTGCCAGCAGCGAGGGACAGGGGTACTCCTACGAGCAGTACTTC,CASSEGQGYSYEQYF
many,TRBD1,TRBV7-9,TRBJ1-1,TGTGCCAGCAGCCCAACCCCACAGGGGGCCCCCACTGAAGCTTTCTTT,CASSPTPQGAPTEAFF
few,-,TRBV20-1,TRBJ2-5,TGCAGTGCTAGAGGGGTTAGAGGGGAGGAGACCCAGTACTTC,CSARGVRGEETQYF
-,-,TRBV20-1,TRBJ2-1,TGCAGTGCGAGGACAGACCCCTCCTACAATGAGCAGTTCTTC,CSARTDPSYNEQFF
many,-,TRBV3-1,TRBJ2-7,TGTGCCAGCAGCCATTACTACGAGCAGTACTTC,CASSHYYEQYF
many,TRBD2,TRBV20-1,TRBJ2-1,TGCAGTGCTAGAGATCCCTCTAGCGGGGGGCCCAGCTCCTACAATGAGCAGTTCTTC,CSARDPSSGGPSSYNEQFF
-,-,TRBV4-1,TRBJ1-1,TGCGCCAGCAGCCAATGGCCAAGGGAAGCTTTCTTT,CASSQWPREAFF
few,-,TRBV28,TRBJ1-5,TGTGCCAGCAGGGGACACCTCCCCAATCAGCCCCAGCATTTT,CASRGHLPNQPQHF
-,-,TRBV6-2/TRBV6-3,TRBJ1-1,TGCGCCAGCAGCCAAGCCGGGACAATGGCTTTCTTT,CASSQAGTMAFF
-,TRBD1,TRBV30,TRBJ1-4,TGTGCCTGGAGCTCTACGCAAACAGGGGGTAATGAAAAACTGTTTTTT,CAWSSTQTGGNEKLFF
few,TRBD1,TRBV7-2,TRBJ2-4,TGTGCCAGCAGCTTAGACAGGGGAGACATTCAGTACTTC,CASSLDRGDIQYF
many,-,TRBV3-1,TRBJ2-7,TGTGCCAGCAGCCAAGAGGCAGGGGTCCTCTCCTACGAGCAGTACTTC,CASSQEAGVLSYEQYF
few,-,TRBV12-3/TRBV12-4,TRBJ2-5,TGTGCCAGCCGTAAGGGAGGACAATGGGAGACCCAGTACTTC,CASRKGGQWETQYF
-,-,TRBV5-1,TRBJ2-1,TGCGCCAGCAGCCGTACTACCGGGAGCCTTGAGCAGTTCTTC,CASSRTTGSLEQFF
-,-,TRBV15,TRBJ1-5,TGTGCCACCAGCAGTTACACACATAGCAATCAGCCCCAGCATTTT,CATSSYTHSNQPQHF
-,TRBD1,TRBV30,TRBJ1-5,TGTGCCTGGGCCGGGACAGACAATCAGCCCCAGCATTTT,CAWAGTDNQPQHF
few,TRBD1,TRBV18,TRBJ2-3,TGTGCCAGCTCACCTACACTCGGACAGGGGGCAGATACGCAGTATTTT,CASSPTLGQGADTQYF
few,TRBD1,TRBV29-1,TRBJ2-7,TGCAGCGAGTTACAGGGGGCCCTTCTCGAGCAGTACTTC,CSELQGALLEQYF
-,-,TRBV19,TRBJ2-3,TGTGCCAGTAGTCCCGAGTTAGATACGCAGTATTTT,CASSPELDTQYF
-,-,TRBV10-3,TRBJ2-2,TGTGCCATCAGTATCGTCGGACGCACCGGGGAGCTGTTTTTT,CAISIVGRTGELFF
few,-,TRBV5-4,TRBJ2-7,TGTGCCAGCAGCTTAGGCTTTCCTACCTACGAGCAGTACTTC,CASSLGFPTYEQYF
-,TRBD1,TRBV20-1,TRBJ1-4,TGCAGTGCTATTCCCGGACAGGGCAGTAATGAAAAACTGTTTTTT,CSAIPGQGSNEKLFF
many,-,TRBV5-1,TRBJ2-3,TGCGCCAGCAGCTTGGGCCTTGGCCGGGATGGCGGCACAGATACGCAGTATTTT,CASSLGLGRDGGTDTQYF
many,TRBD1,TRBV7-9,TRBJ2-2,TGTGCCAGCAGCTCAGAGACAGGGGCGGCCGGGGAGCTGTTTTTT,CASSSETGAAGELFF
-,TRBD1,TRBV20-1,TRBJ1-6,TGCAGTGCTAGAGATCGACCGACAGGGTTGAATTCACCCCTCCACTTT,CSARDRPTGLNSPLHF
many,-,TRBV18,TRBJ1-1,TGTGCCAGCGGCGGGGATTTGAACACTGAAGCTTTCTTT,CASGGDLNTEAFF
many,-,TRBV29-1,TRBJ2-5,TGCAGCGTTGTCCCGCTGCAAGAGACCCAGTACTTC,CSVVPLQETQYF
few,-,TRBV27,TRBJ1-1,TGTGCCAGCAGCTCTGTCGATGACACTGAAGCTTTCTTT,CASSSVDDTEAFF
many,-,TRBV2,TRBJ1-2,TGTGCCAGCAGCGGCTATGGGACCCCCAGGGACTATGGCTACACCTTC,CASSGYGTPRDYGYTF